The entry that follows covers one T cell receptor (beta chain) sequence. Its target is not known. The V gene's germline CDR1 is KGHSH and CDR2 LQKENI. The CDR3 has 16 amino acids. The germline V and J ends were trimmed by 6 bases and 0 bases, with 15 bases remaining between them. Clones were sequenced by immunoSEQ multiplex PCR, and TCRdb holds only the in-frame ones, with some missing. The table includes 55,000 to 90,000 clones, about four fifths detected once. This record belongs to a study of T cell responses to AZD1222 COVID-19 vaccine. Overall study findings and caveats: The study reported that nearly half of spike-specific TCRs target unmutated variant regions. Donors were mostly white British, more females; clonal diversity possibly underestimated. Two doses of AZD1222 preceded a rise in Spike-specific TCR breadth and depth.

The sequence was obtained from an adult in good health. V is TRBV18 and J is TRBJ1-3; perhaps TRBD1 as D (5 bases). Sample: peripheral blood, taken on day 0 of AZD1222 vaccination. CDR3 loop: CASSPPGRASGNTIYF. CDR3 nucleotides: TGTGCCAGCTCGCCCCCGGGACGCGCCTCTGGAAACACCATATATTTT.